This T cell receptor (beta chain) is drawn from a study of blood T cell repertoires in COVID-19. Study-level information: Donors in the United States, Italy and Spain gave samples during acute or convalescent COVID-19.

V lost 0 bases and J lost 7, with 10 bases in between. The CDR3 covers 13 residues. Germline assignment: CDR1 MGHRA and CDR2 YSYEKL. As originally analysed: The authors estimated nucleated cell counts from reference gene primer amplification. Repertoires were generated with immunoSEQ multiplex PCR, while TCRdb's copy carries only in-frame clones and drops some. V, J and clone size are those of that table, while D and trimming were read from the DNA. The sample holds about 340,000 clones, about 90% seen once. Material: peripheral blood. This clonotype originated in a woman in her 70s with COVID-19, enrolled during active disease. The gene calls are TRBV4-1 and TRBJ2-7; D unresolved. The CDR3 nucleotides are TGCGCCAGCAGCCAAGATCCCGGGTGGGAGCAGTACTTC. It codes for CASSQDPGWEQYF.